This T cell receptor (beta chain) originates from a study of cytomegalovirus exposure and HLA in healthy donors. Study details: The same platform used for the 500 to 850 first-cohort repertoires was also used for the 95 to 150 validation repertoires, as a later analysis reported.

The V gene's germline CDR1 is MDHEN and CDR2 SYDVKM. CDR3 length: 12 amino acids. The V end was cut by 10 bases, the J end by 8 bases, with 17 bases between. A word on this clone: Its antigen is not known.

Measured with immunoSEQ multiplex PCR; TCRdb has only the in-frame clones, and not every one. The sample holds fewer than 75,000 clones, approximately 95% seen once. Study results and caveats: Cytomegalovirus-associated status was assigned to about 170 TCR beta chains.

This receptor was obtained from a man aged 18 to 29 in good health and CMV-seronegative. The chain links TRBV28 to TRBJ1-2; D ambiguous. Sequencing input: PBMCs. The CDR3 nucleotides read TGTGCCACCCGGGTCGACCAAACGGGCTACACCTTC. This codes for CATRVDQTGYTF.